The present entry profiles one T cell receptor (beta chain) with its context. What it binds is unknown. This sample is drawn from a study of cytomegalovirus exposure and HLA in healthy donors. General study points: An Asian-associated ancestry cluster reportedly showed fewer N-insertions than the roughly 700-donor mean in a later analysis.

The CDR3 length is 17 residues. The germline V and J ends were trimmed by 5 bases and 0 bases, with 17 bases remaining between them. Germline V gene sequence: CDR1 SEHNR, CDR2 FQNEAQ (reference sequence). Vbeta (60) and Jbeta (13) primers were used in the PCR. This table comes from immunoSEQ multiplex PCR, and its TCRdb copy is limited to in-frame clones, with some not included. The data hold 150,000 to 200,000 clones, with around 62% observed a single time. The chain links TRBV7-9 to TRBJ2-1; a possible D gene is TRBD1 (5 bases). The TCR sequence derives from a middle-aged man in good health and CMV-seronegative. The specimen sequenced was PBMCs. The CDR3 DNA reads as TGTGCCAGCAGCCCACTCCCACAGGTTCTCTCCTACAATGAGCAGTTCTTC. This gives the protein CASSPLPQVLSYNEQFF.